This TCR beta chain stems from a study of blood T cell repertoires in COVID-19. Study-wide background: Acute-phase and convalescent COVID-19 samples originated in the United States, Italy and Spain.

Sequencing was performed with immunoSEQ multiplex PCR; in TCRdb, only in-frame clones are kept and a portion is missing. The sample carries 45,000 or so clones, around four fifths recorded once. Deletions cut 5 bases from V and 3 bases from J, with 13 bases between. Germline V gives CDR1 SGHAT, CDR2 FQDESV (reference sequence). CDR3 size: 15 residues. The chain uses TRBV11-1 and TRBJ2-2; D possibly corresponds to TRBD2 (5 bases). This TCR was recovered from a human donor in a cohort sampled during active COVID-19. The sample consisted of peripheral blood. CDR3 bases: TGTGCCAGCAGCCTAGAGTACGGGGACACCGGGGAGCTGTTTTTT. This codes for CASSLEYGDTGELFF.